The sequence of this T cell receptor (beta chain) was determined in a study of OX40 agonist ivuxolimab in advanced cancers. The assay was immunoSEQ multiplex PCR, and TCRdb's table has in-frame clones only and misses some. Here the sample spans 52,000 or so clones, 85% to 95% being singletons. Germline V lookup: CDR1 SEHNR, CDR2 FQNEAQ (reference sequence). The CDR3 is made up of 13 amino acids. The trim removed 6 bases at V and 5 bases at J, leaving 4 bases unmatched. Baseline, cycle 4 day 1, and cycle 7 day 1 were the blood sampling points. The sequencing here drew on CD4+ or CD8+ T cells sorted from blood, taken in a trial of the OX40 agonist ivuxolimab. V usage is TRBV7-9 and J usage is TRBJ2-7, with 10 bases that match TRBD2. The clonotype was recovered from an adult with an advanced solid tumor such as melanoma, head and neck, liver or kidney cancer. CDR3 residues: CASRPGLANEQYF. As DNA, the CDR3 is TGTGCCAGCAGGCCGGGACTAGCGAACGAGCAGTACTTC.